What follows is one T cell receptor beta chain and its context. Sequenced by immunoSEQ multiplex PCR; TCRdb stores in-frame clones only, minus some. Of about 170,000 clones detected, about 85% appear once; the ten largest clones hold about 6.9%. These data are taken from a study of blood T cell repertoires in COVID-19. Study overall: Researchers got acute and convalescent COVID-19 samples from the United States, Italy and Spain.

Unmatched junction bases numbered 11, after V lost 1 base and J lost 7 bases. Germline loops: CDR1 LNHNV, CDR2 YYDKDF (reference sequence). CDR3 length: 17 residues. The chain joins TRBV15 to TRBJ2-3, with 10 bases lining up with TRBD2. The clonotype comes from a man at least 80 years old with COVID-19, enrolled during active disease. The sequencing sample was made of peripheral blood. CDR3 in amino acids: CATSRGGRLAGPNTQYF. CDR3 bases: TGTGCCACCAGCAGAGGGGGGAGACTAGCGGGTCCGAATACGCAGTATTTT.